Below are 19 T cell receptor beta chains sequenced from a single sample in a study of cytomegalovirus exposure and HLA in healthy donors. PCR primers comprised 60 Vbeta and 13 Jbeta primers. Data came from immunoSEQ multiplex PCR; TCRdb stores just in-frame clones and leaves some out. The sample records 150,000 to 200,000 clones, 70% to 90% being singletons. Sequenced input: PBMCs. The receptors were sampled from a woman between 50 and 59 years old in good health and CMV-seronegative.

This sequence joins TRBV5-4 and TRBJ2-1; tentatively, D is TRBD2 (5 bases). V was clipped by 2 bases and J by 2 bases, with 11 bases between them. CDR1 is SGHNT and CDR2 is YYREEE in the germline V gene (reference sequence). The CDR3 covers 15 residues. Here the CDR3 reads CASSFVSGAYNEQFF. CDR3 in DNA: TGTGCCAGCAGCTTTGTGTCCGGGGCCTACAATGAGCAGTTCTTC.

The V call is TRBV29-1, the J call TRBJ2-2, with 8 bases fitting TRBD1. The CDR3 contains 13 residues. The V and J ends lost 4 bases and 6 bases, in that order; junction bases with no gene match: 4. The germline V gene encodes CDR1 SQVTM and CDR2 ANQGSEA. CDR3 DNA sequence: TGCAGCGTTGCCCTGACAGGGGCCGGGGAGCTGTTTTTT. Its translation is CSVALTGAGELFF.

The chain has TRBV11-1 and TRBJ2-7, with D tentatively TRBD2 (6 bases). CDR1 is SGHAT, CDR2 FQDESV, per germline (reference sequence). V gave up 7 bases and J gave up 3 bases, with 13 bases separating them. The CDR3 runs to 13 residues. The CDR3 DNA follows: TGTGCCAGCACTACTGGGAGGCTCTACGAGCAGTACTTC. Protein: CASTTGRLYEQYF.

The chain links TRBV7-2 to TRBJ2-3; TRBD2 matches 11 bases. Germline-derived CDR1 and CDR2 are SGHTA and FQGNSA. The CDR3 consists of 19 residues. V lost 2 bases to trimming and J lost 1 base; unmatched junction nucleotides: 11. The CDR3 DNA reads TGTGCCAGCAGCTTAACCCCCGGGACTAGCGGAGCGCGCACAGATACGCAGTATTTT. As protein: CASSLTPGTSGARTDTQYF.

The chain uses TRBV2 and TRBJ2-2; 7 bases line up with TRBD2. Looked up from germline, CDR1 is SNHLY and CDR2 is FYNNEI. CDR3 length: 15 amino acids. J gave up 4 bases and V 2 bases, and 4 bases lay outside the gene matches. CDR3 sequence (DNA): TGTGCCAGCAGTGAAAATGGGGGGGGCACCGGGGAGCTGTTTTTT. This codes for CASSENGGGTGELFF.

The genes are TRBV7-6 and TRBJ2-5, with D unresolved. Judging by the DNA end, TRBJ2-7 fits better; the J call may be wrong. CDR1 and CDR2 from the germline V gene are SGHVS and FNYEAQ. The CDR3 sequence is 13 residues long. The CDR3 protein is CASSLVSVNEQYF. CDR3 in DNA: TGTGCCAGCAGCTTAGTATCCGTTAACGAGCAGTACTTC.

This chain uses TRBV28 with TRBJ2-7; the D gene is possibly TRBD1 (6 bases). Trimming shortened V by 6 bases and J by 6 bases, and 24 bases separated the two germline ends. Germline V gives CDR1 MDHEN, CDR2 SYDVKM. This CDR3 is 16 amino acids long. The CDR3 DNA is TGTGCCAGCAGCATCAGAACAGGGTTTACCCCTCGCGAGCAGTACTTC. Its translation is CASSIRTGFTPREQYF.

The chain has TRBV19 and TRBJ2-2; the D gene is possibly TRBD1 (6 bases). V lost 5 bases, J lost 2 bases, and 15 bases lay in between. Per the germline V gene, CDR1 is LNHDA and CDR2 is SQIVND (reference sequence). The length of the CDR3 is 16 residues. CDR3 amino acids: CASSRSGRGNTGELFF. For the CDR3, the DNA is TGTGCCAGTAGTCGGTCCGGCAGGGGCAACACCGGGGAGCTGTTTTTT.

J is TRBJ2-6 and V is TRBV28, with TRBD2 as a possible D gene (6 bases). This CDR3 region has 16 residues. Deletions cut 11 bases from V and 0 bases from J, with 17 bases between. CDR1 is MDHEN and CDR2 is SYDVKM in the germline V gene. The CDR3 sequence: CAVWDSLSSGANVLTF. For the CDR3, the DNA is TGTGCCGTTTGGGACTCCCTCAGCTCTGGGGCCAACGTCCTGACTTTC.

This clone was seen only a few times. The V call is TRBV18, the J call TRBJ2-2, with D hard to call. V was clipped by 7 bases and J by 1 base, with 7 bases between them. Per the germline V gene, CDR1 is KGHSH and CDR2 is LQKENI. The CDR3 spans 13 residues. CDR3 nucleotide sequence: TGTGCCAGCTGTGACTGGAACACCGGGGAGCTGTTTTTT. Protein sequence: CASCDWNTGELFF. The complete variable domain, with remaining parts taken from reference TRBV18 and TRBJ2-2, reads NAGVMQNPRHLVRRRGQEARLRCSPMKGHSHVYWYRQLPEEGLKFMVYLQKENIIDESGMPKERFSAEFPKEGPSILRIQQVVRGDSAAYFCASCDWNTGELFFGEGSRLTVL.

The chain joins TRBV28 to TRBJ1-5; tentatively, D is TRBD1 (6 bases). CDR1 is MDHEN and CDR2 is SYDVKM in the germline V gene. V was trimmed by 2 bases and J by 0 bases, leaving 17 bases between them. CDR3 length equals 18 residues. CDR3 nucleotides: TGTGCCAGCAGTTTACCCCCAACAGGGAAATATAGCAATCAGCCCCAGCATTTT. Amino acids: CASSLPPTGKYSNQPQHF.

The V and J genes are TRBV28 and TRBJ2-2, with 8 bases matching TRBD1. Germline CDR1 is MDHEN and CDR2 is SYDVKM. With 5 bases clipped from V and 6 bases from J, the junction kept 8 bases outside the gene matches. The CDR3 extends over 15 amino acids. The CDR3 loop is CASSEQGARAGELFF. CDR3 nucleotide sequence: TGTGCCAGCAGTGAGCAGGGGGCCCGGGCCGGGGAGCTGTTTTTT.

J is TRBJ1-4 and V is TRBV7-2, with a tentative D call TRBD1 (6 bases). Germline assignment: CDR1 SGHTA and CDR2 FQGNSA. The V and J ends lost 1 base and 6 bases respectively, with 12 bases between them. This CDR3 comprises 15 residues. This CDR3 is CASSLEGQGYEKLFF. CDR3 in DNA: TGTGCCAGCAGCTTAGAAGGTCAGGGGTATGAAAAACTGTTTTTT.

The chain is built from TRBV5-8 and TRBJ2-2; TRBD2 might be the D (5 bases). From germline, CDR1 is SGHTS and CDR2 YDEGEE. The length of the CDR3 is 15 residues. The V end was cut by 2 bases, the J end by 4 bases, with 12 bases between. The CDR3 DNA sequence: TGTGCCAGCAGCTTTGGGCGTGGAGGCACCGGGGAGCTGTTTTTT. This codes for CASSFGRGGTGELFF.

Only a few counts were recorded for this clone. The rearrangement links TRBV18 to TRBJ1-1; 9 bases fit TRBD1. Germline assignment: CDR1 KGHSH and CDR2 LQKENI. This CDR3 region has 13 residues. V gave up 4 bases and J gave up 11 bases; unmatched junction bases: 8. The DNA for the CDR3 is TGTGCCAGCTCACAGGGTCACAGGGGGCTGGCTTTCTTT. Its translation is CASSQGHRGLAFF.

The CDR3 DNA reads as TGTGCCAGCAGCAAACACTTAGTCCGGGACAGGGGTGGTCAGCCCCAGCATTTT. It is translated as CASSKHLVRDRGGQPQHF. The V call is TRBV27, the J call TRBJ1-5; 10 positions agree with TRBD1. Germline V CDR1 and CDR2: MNHEY, SMNVEV (reference sequence). This CDR3 contains 18 residues. Unmatched junction bases numbered 17, after V lost 6 bases and J lost 6 bases.

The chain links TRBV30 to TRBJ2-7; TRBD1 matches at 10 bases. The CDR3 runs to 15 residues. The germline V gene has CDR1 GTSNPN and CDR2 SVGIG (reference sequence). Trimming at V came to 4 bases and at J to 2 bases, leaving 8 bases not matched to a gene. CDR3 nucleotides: TGTGCCTGGATGACAGGGGGCGGGGGAACCTACGAGCAGTACTTC. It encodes CAWMTGGGGTYEQYF.

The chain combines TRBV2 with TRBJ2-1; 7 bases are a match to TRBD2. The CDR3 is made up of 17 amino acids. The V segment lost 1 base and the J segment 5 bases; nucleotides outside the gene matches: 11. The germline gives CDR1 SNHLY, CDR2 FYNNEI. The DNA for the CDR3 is TGTGCCAGCAGTGAAGATAGACTAGCTTCGACCAACAATGAGCAGTTCTTC. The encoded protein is CASSEDRLASTNNEQFF.

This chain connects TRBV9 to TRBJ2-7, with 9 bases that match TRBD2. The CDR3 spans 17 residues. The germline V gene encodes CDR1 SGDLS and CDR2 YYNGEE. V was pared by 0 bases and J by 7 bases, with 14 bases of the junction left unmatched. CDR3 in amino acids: CASSVGLAEWFYEEQYF. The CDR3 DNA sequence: TGTGCCAGCAGCGTAGGACTAGCGGAGTGGTTCTACGAAGAGCAGTACTTC.